Following are 16 T cell receptor beta chains from one sample sequenced in a study of shared clonotypes between healthy human individuals. Clones were read by immunoSEQ multiplex PCR, and TCRdb kept only the in-frame ones, dropping some. Of some 1 million clones in the sample, under 80% are singletons; the top ten hold around 1.4%. The sequenced sample was memory CD4+ T cells sorted from blood. Sample subset: CD45RA-negative fraction. These receptors originate from a man aged 18 to 29 in good health.

V gene TRBV7-3 combines with J gene TRBJ2-7; D perhaps matches TRBD1 (5 bases). Germline V lookup: CDR1 SGHTA, CDR2 FQGTGA. This CDR3 is built from 13 residues. Trimming shortened V by 7 bases and J by 9 bases, and 19 bases separated the two germline ends. Here the CDR3 DNA reads TGTGCCAGCATACTGGGGCAGGCCCCCGGGCAGTACTTC. This translates into CASILGQAPGQYF. Based on the CDR3 plus reference TRBV7-3 and TRBJ2-7, the full variable domain is GAGVSQTPSNKVTEKGKYVELRCDPISGHTALYWYRQSLGQGPEFLIYFQGTGAADDSGLPNDRFFAVRPEGSVSTLKIQRTERGDSAVYLCASILGQAPGQYFGPGTRLTVT.

This clone was counted a single time. V usage is TRBV7-9 and J usage is TRBJ2-1; 7 bases map to TRBD2. CDR1 and CDR2 (germline): SEHNR, FQNEAQ (reference sequence). V shed 2 bases, J shed 9 bases, and the junction held 10 bases outside the gene matches. The CDR3 extends over 15 amino acids. Here the CDR3 reads CASSLSGLGLTEQFF. The CDR3 nucleotides are TGTGCCAGCAGCTTATCCGGACTAGGATTGACTGAGCAGTTCTTC.

The V gene is TRBV11-2, the J gene TRBJ2-1; no clear D. V shed 4 bases and J shed 6 bases, with 10 bases lying between them. The CDR3 is 13 amino acids. Germline loops: CDR1 SGHAT, CDR2 FQNNGV. The CDR3 region has the DNA TGTGCCAGCAGCTCTCCAGTATTCAATGAGCAGTTCTTC. It codes for CASSSPVFNEQFF.

This clone was seen a few times. The V call is TRBV30, the J call TRBJ2-7; 11 bases fit TRBD1. Germline-derived CDR1 and CDR2 are GTSNPN and SVGIG (reference sequence). Trimming at V came to 8 bases and at J to 4 bases, leaving 4 bases not matched to a gene. The CDR3 extends over 12 amino acids. The DNA for the CDR3 is TGTGCCAGGACAGGGGGCACGTACGAGCAGTACTTC. Its translation is CARTGGTYEQYF.

DNA of the CDR3: TGTGCCAGCAGTCAAGGTGGGACTAGCGGCAATGAGCAGTTCTTC. Its protein product is CASSQGGTSGNEQFF. The rearrangement uses TRBV9 and TRBJ2-1, with 11 bases matching TRBD2. This CDR3 comprises 15 residues. Trimming took 5 bases from V and 6 from J; bases not matched to a gene: 7. Germline lookup yields CDR1 SGDLS and CDR2 YYNGEE.

The chain recombines TRBV19 with TRBJ2-3; TRBD2 aligns across 7 bases. V shed 5 bases, J shed 8 bases, and the junction held 10 bases outside the gene matches. This CDR3 spans 14 amino acids. Germline values: CDR1 LNHDA, CDR2 SQIVND (reference sequence). The CDR3 bases are TGTGCCAGTAGTGATGGGGGGGGTCCCGGTACGCAGTATTTT. It encodes CASSDGGGPGTQYF.

Regarding this clone: The identical CDR3 is also encoded by other nucleotide sequences in the sample. V and J are TRBV5-8 and TRBJ1-4, with 7 bases identical to TRBD1. The trim removed 1 base at V and 0 bases at J, leaving 0 bases unmatched. The CDR3 extends over 15 amino acids. Germline V gives CDR1 SGHTS, CDR2 YDEGEE. CDR3: CASSLQGATNEKLFF. The CDR3 region has the DNA TGTGCCAGCAGCTTGCAGGGGGCAACTAATGAAAAACTGTTTTTT.

The chain combines TRBV27 with TRBJ1-2; D is uncertain. Per the germline V gene, CDR1 is MNHEY and CDR2 is SMNVEV (reference sequence). The CDR3 spans 13 residues. Trimming took off 9 bases at V and 2 bases at J, with 13 bases between the two ends. The CDR3 sequence: CARAKGVNYGYTF. The CDR3 region has the DNA TGTGCCAGGGCAAAGGGAGTAAACTATGGCTACACCTTC.

The genes are TRBV19 and TRBJ1-4; D gene uncertain. Trimming removed 8 bases from V and 8 bases from J, with 18 bases in between. Germline V CDR1 and CDR2: LNHDA, SQIVND (reference sequence). The CDR3 contains 14 residues. This chain's CDR3 is CASRESPNREKLFF. The DNA of the CDR3 is TGTGCCAGTCGCGAGAGTCCCAATCGCGAAAAACTGTTTTTT.

CDR3: CASHGQGYSYEQYF. The CDR3 DNA reads as TGTGCCAGCCACGGACAGGGATACTCCTACGAGCAGTACTTC. The chain uses TRBV28 and TRBJ2-7; 8 bases map to TRBD1. Germline loops: CDR1 MDHEN, CDR2 SYDVKM. Unmatched junction bases numbered 6, after V lost 8 bases and J lost 0 bases. CDR3 length: 14 residues.

This clone was picked up one time. Relative to the germline gene, one junction end is altered; a read error may explain this. This rearrangement joins TRBV2 to TRBJ2-3; D not certain. Germline CDR1 is SNHLY and CDR2 is FYNNEI. The CDR3 runs 11 residues. This CDR3 is CATSRRDTQYF. The CDR3 DNA sequence: TGTGCCACCAGTCGCCGAGATACGCAGTATTTT.

This clone occurred a few times. The V gene is TRBV5-1, the J gene TRBJ1-2; 8 bases map to TRBD1. The V gene's germline CDR1 is SGHRS and CDR2 YFSETQ. The ends lost 0 bases at V and 4 bases at J; junction bases unmatched: 8. There are 16 residues in the CDR3. For the CDR3, the DNA is TGCGCCAGCAGCTTGGTGAGACAGGGGCCGCCCTATGGCTACACCTTC. This codes for CASSLVRQGPPYGYTF.

Written as DNA, the CDR3 is TGTGCCAGCAGTGCGGGGTGGGCTAGCGCAAGTGATGAGCAGTTCTTC. Protein sequence: CASSAGWASASDEQFF. The rearrangement joins TRBV6-1 to TRBJ2-1, with D possibly TRBD2 on 6 matching bases. Trimming left V 4 bases short and J 8 bases short, with 21 bases between. Germline lookup yields CDR1 MNHNS and CDR2 SASEGT. The CDR3 has 16 amino acids.

The chain couples TRBV5-1 to TRBJ2-1; 8 bases are a match to TRBD2. CDR1 is SGHRS and CDR2 is YFSETQ in the germline V gene. This CDR3 comprises 15 residues. Trimming at V came to 6 bases and at J to 0 bases, leaving 5 bases not matched to a gene. DNA for the CDR3: TGCGCCAGCAATAGCGGGAAGAGCTCCTACAATGAGCAGTTCTTC. It codes for CASNSGKSSYNEQFF.

The rearrangement uses TRBV2 and TRBJ2-1; 7 bases map to TRBD2. The J segment lost 5 bases and the V segment lost 4 bases, leaving 17 bases of the junction unmatched. Germline-derived CDR1 and CDR2 are SNHLY and FYNNEI. This CDR3 is 18 amino acids long. The CDR3 region has the DNA TGTGCCAGCAGTGGAGGTCTACTAGCGCCACTTCGCCACAATGAGCAGTTCTTC. It specifies CASSGGLLAPLRHNEQFF.

This rearrangement joins TRBV9 to TRBJ2-1; a weak D match, TRBD2 (5 bases). Germline CDR1 and CDR2: SGDLS and YYNGEE. There are 16 residues in the CDR3. The V gene lost 0 bases and the J gene lost 0 bases, with 10 bases spanning the gap. Here the CDR3 DNA reads TGTGCCAGCAGCGTAGGTTCGGGAACCTCCTACAATGAGCAGTTCTTC. Its translation is CASSVGSGTSYNEQFF.